The present TCR beta chain was sequenced within a study of blood T cells in healthy people across ages. Samples each had at least 5 micrograms of total RNA extracted. Alongside a J-beta primer mix, a sample-barcoded 5' primer served in a second PCR lasting about 7 to 12 cycles. MiXCR, run by TCRdb on the 5' RACE reads, gives a single entry per CDR3 protein. Among about 1.1 million distinct CDR3 sequences listed, 35% to 40% were seen once. This CDR3 has 14 residues. CDR1 and CDR2 (germline): SEHNR, FQNEAQ (reference sequence). V was clipped by 10 bases and J by 4 bases; unmatched bases: 6. This clonotype was seen once.

This receptor was identified in a young man in good health. Specimen: blood. The chain is built from TRBV7-9 and TRBJ2-1; 11 bases are a match to TRBD2. The CDR3 bases are TGTGCCACCTCCGGGACTAGCGGATACAATGAGCAGTTCTTC. It is translated as CATSGTSGYNEQFF.